Listed below are T cell receptor beta chains from one sample, sequenced in a study of OX40 agonist ivuxolimab in advanced cancers. The protocol was immunoSEQ multiplex PCR, while the TCRdb copy is restricted to in-frame clones and leaves out a portion. The top ten clones hold around 19% of a sample with approximately 61,000 clones, about nine tenths of them seen once. The sample consisted of CD4+ or CD8+ T cells sorted from blood, taken in a trial of the OX40 agonist ivuxolimab. These receptors all stem from an adult with an advanced solid tumor such as melanoma, head and neck, liver or kidney cancer. CDR3s include the opening cysteine and the closing phenylalanine or tryptophan. The D gene is left open where the match is weak. Clone size is not always given. Where it is, it says once, few, many or a class for expanded clones.

V gene,clone size,J gene,D gene,CDR3 protein,CDR3 DNA
TRBV11-2,-,TRBJ2-1,-,CASSLGGGPYNEQFF,TGTGCCAGCAGCTTAGGAGGGGGGCCCTACAATGAGCAGTTCTTC
TRBV5-1,-,TRBJ2-2,-,CASSLGQGLSAGELFF,TGCGCCAGCAGCTTGGGGCAGGGATTGTCCGCCGGGGAGCTGTTTTTT
TRBV19,-,TRBJ1-2,TRBD1,CASRTGQDGYTF,TGTGCCAGCCGAACGGGACAGGATGGCTACACCTTC
TRBV9,once,TRBJ1-1,-,CASSVGGTEAFF,TGTGCCAGCAGCGTAGGAGGTACTGAAGCTTTCTTT
TRBV27,-,TRBJ2-2,-,CASSNTGELFF,TGTGCCAGCAGCAACACCGGGGAGCTGTTTTTT
TRBV18,-,TRBJ1-6,TRBD1,CASSQPTGATANYNSPLHF,TGTGCCAGCTCACAGCCGACAGGGGCGACGGCTAACTATAATTCACCCCTCCACTTT
TRBV6-4,-,TRBJ2-1,TRBD2,CASSEKAGGNNEQFF,TGTGCCAGCAGTGAAAAAGCGGGGGGAAACAATGAGCAGTTCTTC
TRBV16,-,TRBJ2-2,-,CASTPEDLGRELFF,TGTGCCAGCACCCCGGAGGACCTTGGTAGGGAGCTGTTTTTT
TRBV27,-,TRBJ2-1,TRBD2,CASTVGTSGANEQFF,TGTGCCAGCACCGTCGGGACTAGCGGGGCAAATGAGCAGTTCTTC
TRBV6-5,-,TRBJ2-1,-,CASSVGANEQFF,TGTGCCAGCAGCGTCGGGGCGAATGAGCAGTTCTTC
TRBV5-4,-,TRBJ2-7,-,CASSLTGDEQYF,TGTGCCAGCAGCTTAACGGGAGACGAGCAGTACTTC
TRBV6-6,-,TRBJ1-4,TRBD1,CASSYSGQGAGEKLFF,TGTGCCAGCAGTTACTCGGGGCAGGGGGCAGGTGAAAAACTGTTTTTT
TRBV5-1,-,TRBJ1-2,-,CASSGPDYGYTF,TGCGCCAGCAGCGGGCCCGACTATGGCTACACCTTC
TRBV14,once,TRBJ1-2,-,CASRGFQGYGYTF,TGTGCCAGCAGGGGATTTCAGGGGTATGGCTACACCTTC
TRBV5-4,-,TRBJ2-7,TRBD2,CASSFPLAGGGDEQYF,TGTGCCAGCAGCTTCCCACTAGCGGGGGGAGGTGACGAGCAGTACTTC
TRBV6-4,-,TRBJ2-3,TRBD2,CASSGGLGGTDTQYF,TGTGCCAGCAGTGGCGGACTAGGGGGCACAGATACGCAGTATTTT
TRBV13,-,TRBJ2-7,-,CASSFAPYEQYF,TGTGCCAGCAGCTTTGCTCCCTACGAGCAGTACTTC
TRBV6-1,-,TRBJ1-1,-,CASSETTPTEAFF,TGTGCCAGCAGCGAAACGACACCTACTGAAGCTTTCTTT
TRBV6-6,-,TRBJ1-2,-,CASSYSNYGYTF,TGTGCCAGCAGTTACTCAAACTATGGCTACACCTTC
TRBV7-2,-,TRBJ2-5,TRBD1,CASSLFVGQGLGETQYF,TGTGCCAGCAGCTTGTTCGTGGGACAGGGGTTGGGAGAGACCCAGTACTTC
TRBV29-1,-,TRBJ1-1,-,CSVVEGGSTEAFF,TGCAGCGTTGTGGAGGGTGGGAGCACTGAAGCTTTCTTT
TRBV2,-,TRBJ1-2,-,CASSGDSGGFVYYGYTF,TGTGCCAGCAGTGGCGACTCGGGAGGGTTTGTGTACTATGGCTACACCTTC
TRBV7-9,-,TRBJ1-5,TRBD1,CASSQGQGGNQPQHF,TGTGCCAGCAGCCAAGGACAGGGAGGTAATCAGCCCCAGCATTTT
TRBV6-5,-,TRBJ1-6,-,CASGGSYNSPLHF,TGTGCCAGCGGAGGCTCCTATAATTCACCCCTCCACTTT
TRBV5-4,-,TRBJ1-2,-,CASSLQDQLPGKEDGYTF,TGTGCCAGCAGCTTGCAAGACCAACTCCCTGGAAAGGAGGATGGCTACACCTTC
TRBV4-1,-,TRBJ2-1,-,CASSQLGSSYNEQFF,TGCGCCAGCAGCCAATTGGGGAGTTCCTACAATGAGCAGTTCTTC
TRBV21-1,-,TRBJ1-6,-,CASSKGPRSGADCGNSPLHF,TGTGCCAGCAGCAAAGGACCTCGATCGGGGGCGGACTGCGGGAATTCACCCCTCCACTTT
TRBV6-5,-,TRBJ1-2,-,CASSSGVDGYTF,TGTGCCAGCAGTTCGGGGGTGGATGGCTACACCTTC
TRBV10-2,-,TRBJ1-1,-,CASRDTEAFF,TGCGCCAGCAGGGACACTGAAGCTTTCTTT
TRBV6-1,-,TRBJ1-1,-,CAITRGNTEAFF,TGTGCCATCACGAGGGGGAACACTGAAGCTTTCTTT
TRBV30,-,TRBJ2-5,-,CAWSGQQETQYF,TGTGCCTGGAGTGGACAGCAAGAGACCCAGTACTTC
TRBV19,-,TRBJ1-1,-,CASSLPGFGTEAFF,TGTGCCAGTAGCCTACCGGGGTTTGGCACTGAAGCTTTCTTT
TRBV15,once,TRBJ2-1,-,CATSRGGDEQFF,TGTGCCACCAGCAGAGGAGGGGATGAGCAGTTCTTC
TRBV6-5,-,TRBJ1-5,-,CASSPYGGDQPQHF,TGTGCCAGCAGCCCTTACGGGGGGGATCAGCCCCAGCATTTT
TRBV7-9,-,TRBJ1-1,-,CASSFGAEAFF,TGTGCCAGCAGCTTCGGGGCTGAAGCTTTCTTT
TRBV4-2,-,TRBJ1-1,TRBD1,CASSLPTGVRTEAFF,TGTGCCAGCAGCCTCCCGACAGGGGTAAGGACTGAAGCTTTCTTT
TRBV5-5,-,TRBJ1-4,-,CASSADSLRVEKLFF,TGTGCCAGCAGCGCGGACAGCCTCCGGGTTGAAAAACTGTTTTTT
TRBV7-8,-,TRBJ2-6,-,CASSYLSSGANVLTF,TGTGCCAGCAGCTACCTGAGCTCTGGGGCCAACGTCCTGACTTTC
TRBV14,few,TRBJ1-2,-,CASSQVKVGGYTF,TGTGCCAGCAGCCAAGTAAAGGTTGGGGGCTACACCTTC
TRBV6-1,-,TRBJ1-1,-,CASSVENTEAFF,TGTGCCAGCAGCGTTGAGAACACTGAAGCTTTCTTT
TRBV27,-,TRBJ2-1,-,CASSSLTYNEQFF,TGTGCCAGCAGTTCCCTAACCTACAATGAGCAGTTCTTC
TRBV7-6,-,TRBJ2-7,-,CASSSRDIGYEQYF,TGTGCCAGCAGCTCCAGGGACATCGGCTACGAGCAGTACTTC
TRBV13,-,TRBJ2-7,-,CASSPMGAYEQYF,TGTGCCAGCAGCCCCATGGGGGCCTACGAGCAGTACTTC